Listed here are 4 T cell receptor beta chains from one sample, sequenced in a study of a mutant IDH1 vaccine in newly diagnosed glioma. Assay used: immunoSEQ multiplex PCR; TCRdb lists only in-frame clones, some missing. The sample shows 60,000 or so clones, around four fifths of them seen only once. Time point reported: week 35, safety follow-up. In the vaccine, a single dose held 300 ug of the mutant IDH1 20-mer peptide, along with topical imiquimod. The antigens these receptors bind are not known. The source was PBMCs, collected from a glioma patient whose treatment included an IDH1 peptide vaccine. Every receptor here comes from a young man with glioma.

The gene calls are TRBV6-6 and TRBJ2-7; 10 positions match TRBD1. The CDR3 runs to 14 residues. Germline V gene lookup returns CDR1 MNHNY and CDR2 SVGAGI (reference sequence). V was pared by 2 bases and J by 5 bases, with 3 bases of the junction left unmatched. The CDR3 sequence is CASSYDRGRNEQYF. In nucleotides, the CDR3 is TGTGCCAGCAGTTACGACAGGGGGCGTAACGAGCAGTACTTC.

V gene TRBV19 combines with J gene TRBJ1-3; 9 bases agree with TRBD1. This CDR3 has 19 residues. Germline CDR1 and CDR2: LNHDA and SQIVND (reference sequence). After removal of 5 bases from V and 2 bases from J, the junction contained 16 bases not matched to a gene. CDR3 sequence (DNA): TGTGCCAGTAGTGTCCGGGACAGGGAGTCCTCCTTGGCTGGAAACACCATATATTTT. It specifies CASSVRDRESSLAGNTIYF.

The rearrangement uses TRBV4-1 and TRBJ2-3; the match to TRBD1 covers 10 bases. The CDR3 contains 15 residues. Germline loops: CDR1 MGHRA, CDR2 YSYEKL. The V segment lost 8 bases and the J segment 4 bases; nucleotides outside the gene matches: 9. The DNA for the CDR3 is TGCGCCAGCGGATTCCGGGACAGGGGCCCAGATACGCAGTATTTT. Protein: CASGFRDRGPDTQYF.

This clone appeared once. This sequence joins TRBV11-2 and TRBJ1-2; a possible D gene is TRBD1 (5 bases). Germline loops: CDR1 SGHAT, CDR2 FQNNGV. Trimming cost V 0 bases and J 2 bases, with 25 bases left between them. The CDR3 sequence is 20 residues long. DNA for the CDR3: TGTGCCAGCAGCTTAGATCGGGCTCGTCCTGGGGCCTCGGAGAACTATGGCTACACCTTC. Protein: CASSLDRARPGASENYGYTF.